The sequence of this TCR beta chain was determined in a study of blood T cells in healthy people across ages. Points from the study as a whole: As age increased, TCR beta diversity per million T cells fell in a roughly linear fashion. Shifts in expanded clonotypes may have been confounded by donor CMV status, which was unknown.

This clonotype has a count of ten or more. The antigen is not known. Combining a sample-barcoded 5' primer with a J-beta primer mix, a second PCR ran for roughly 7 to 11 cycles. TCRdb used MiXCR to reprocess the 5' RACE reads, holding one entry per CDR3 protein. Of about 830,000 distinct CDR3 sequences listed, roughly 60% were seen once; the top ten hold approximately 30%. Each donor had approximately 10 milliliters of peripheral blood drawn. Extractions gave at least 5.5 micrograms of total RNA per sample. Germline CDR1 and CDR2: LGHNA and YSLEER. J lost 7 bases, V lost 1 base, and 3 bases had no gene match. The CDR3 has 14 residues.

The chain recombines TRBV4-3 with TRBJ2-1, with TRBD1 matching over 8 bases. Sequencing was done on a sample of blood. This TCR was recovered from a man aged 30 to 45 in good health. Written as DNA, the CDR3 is TGCGCCAGCAGCCAAGTCAGGGGGCAGAATGAGCAGTTCTTC. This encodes CASSQVRGQNEQFF.